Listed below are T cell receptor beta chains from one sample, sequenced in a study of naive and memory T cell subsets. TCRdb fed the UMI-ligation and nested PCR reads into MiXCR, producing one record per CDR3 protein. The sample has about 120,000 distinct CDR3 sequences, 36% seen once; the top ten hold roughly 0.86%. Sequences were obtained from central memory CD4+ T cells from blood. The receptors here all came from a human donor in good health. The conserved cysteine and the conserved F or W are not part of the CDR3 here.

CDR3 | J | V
ASIGSGPPGQPQH | TRBJ1-5 | TRBV28
ASSLSAGSTGELF | TRBJ2-2 | TRBV28
SVEDRRRYNEQF | TRBJ2-1 | TRBV29-1
ASSSTTHGSFNEQF | TRBJ2-1 | TRBV5-1
ASSEASGRTDTQY | TRBJ2-3 | TRBV10-2
ASSRRDRGADTQY | TRBJ2-3 | TRBV7-6
ASSLIGARTDTQY | TRBJ2-3 | TRBV28
ATSDPGFNEQF | TRBJ2-1 | TRBV24-1
ASSLLGTWMSGEQY | TRBJ2-7 | TRBV28
ASKSDRGKSPLH | TRBJ1-6 | TRBV27
ASSFSTGILWEQY | TRBJ2-7 | TRBV28
SARPSNEQF | TRBJ2-1 | TRBV20-1
ASSSPGTAFQETQY | TRBJ2-5 | TRBV28
ASSPQRGGTDTQY | TRBJ2-3 | TRBV7-3
ASSSGLGTGGNSPLH | TRBJ1-6 | TRBV21-1